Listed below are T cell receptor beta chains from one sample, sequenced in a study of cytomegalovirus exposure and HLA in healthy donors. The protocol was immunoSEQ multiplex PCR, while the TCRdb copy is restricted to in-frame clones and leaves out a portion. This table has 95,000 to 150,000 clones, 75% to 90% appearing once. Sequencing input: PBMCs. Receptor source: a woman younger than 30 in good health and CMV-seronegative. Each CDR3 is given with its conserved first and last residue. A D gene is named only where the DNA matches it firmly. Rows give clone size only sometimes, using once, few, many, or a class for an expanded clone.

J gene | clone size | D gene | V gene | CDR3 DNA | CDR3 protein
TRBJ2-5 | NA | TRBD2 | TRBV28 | TGTGCCAGCAGTTTTAGACTAGCGGGAGGTGAGACCCAGTACTTC | CASSFRLAGGETQYF
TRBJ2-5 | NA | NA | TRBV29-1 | TGCAGCGTTGAAGATCGGGAGACCCAGTACTTC | CSVEDRETQYF
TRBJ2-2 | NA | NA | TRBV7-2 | TGTGCCAGCAGCTTAGAGAGGGTCCCGAACACCGGGGAGCTGTTTTTT | CASSLERVPNTGELFF
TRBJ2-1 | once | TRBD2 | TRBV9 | TGTGCCACCGCTAGCGGGAAATACAATGAGCAGTTCTTC | CATASGKYNEQFF
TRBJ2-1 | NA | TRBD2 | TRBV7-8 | TGTGCCAGCAGCTTAGTTGTTTTGTCTAGCGGTGACAATGAGCAGTTCTTC | CASSLVVLSSGDNEQFF
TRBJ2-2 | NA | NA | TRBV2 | TGTGCCAATAAACGAACAGAGAACACCGGGGAGCTGTTTTTT | CANKRTENTGELFF
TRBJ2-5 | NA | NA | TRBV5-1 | TGCGCCAGCAGCTTGGACAAACCACGGGGGACCCAGTACTTC | CASSLDKPRGTQYF
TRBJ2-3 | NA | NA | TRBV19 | TGTGCCAGTAGTACCCGAGATACGCAGTATTTT | CASSTRDTQYF
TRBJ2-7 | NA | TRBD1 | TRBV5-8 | TGTGCCAGCAGCCCCACATTAGACAGGGACCCCTACGAGCAGTACTTC | CASSPTLDRDPYEQYF
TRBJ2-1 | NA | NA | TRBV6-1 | TGTGCCAGCAGTGATCCGGGACTCAACAATGAGCAGTTCTTC | CASSDPGLNNEQFF
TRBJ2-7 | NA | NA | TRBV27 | TGTGCCAGCAGTTTTGACTACCGCTACGAGCAGTACTTC | CASSFDYRYEQYF
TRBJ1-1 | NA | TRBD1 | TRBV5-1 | TGCGCCAGCAGCATGGGACAGTCTTACACTGAAGCTTTCTTT | CASSMGQSYTEAFF
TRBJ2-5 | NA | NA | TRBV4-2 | TGTGCCAGCAGCCAAGTAGGGGTCGGAGAGACCCAGTACTTC | CASSQVGVGETQYF
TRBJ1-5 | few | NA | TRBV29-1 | TGCAGCGTTGGGACTGGGGTGGGCAATCAGCCCCAGCATTTT | CSVGTGVGNQPQHF
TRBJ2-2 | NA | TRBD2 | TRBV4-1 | TGCGCCAGCAGCCAAGATGGTAGCGGGAGGTTATACGGGGAGCTGTTTTTT | CASSQDGSGRLYGELFF
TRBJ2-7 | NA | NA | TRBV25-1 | TGTGCCAGCAGTGAATGGACGGGAGATAGGGGTTATGACGAGCAGTACTTC | CASSEWTGDRGYDEQYF
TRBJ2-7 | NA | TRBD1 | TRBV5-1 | TGCGCCAGCAGCTTTGCAGGGGGCGGTTACGAGCAGTACTTC | CASSFAGGGYEQYF
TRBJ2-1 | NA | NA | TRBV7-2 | TGTGCCAGCAGCCCCGGGACTCAGTTGGGGCAGTTCTTC | CASSPGTQLGQFF
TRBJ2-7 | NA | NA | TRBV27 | TGTGCCAGCAGTCCTCTAGCGGGCAGGGGGGAGCAGTACTTC | CASSPLAGRGEQYF
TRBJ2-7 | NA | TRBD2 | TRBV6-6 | TGTGCCAGCAGTATAGCGGGAGGGCCCTCCTACGAGCAGTACTTC | CASSIAGGPSYEQYF
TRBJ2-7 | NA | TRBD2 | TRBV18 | TGTGCCAGCTCACCACTAGCGGGATCTCCCCCCTACGAGCAGTACTTC | CASSPLAGSPPYEQYF
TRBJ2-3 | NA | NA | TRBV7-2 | TGTGCCAGCAGCTTAGTTACAACAGATACGCAGTATTTT | CASSLVTTDTQYF
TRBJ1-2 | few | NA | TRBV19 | TGTGCCAGTAGTGTATCCGACAGGTATGGCTACACCTTC | CASSVSDRYGYTF
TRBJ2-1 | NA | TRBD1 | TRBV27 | TGTGCCAGCAGTTCTCCCCGACAGGGCAATGAGCAGTTCTTC | CASSSPRQGNEQFF
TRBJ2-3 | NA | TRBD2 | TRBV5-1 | TGCGCCAGTTCTCCCCCGGGACTAGCGGGAGCAGATACGCAGTATTTT | CASSPPGLAGADTQYF
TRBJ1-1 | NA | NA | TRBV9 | TGTGCCAGCAGCTCCCCCACGGGTGGGAACACTGAAGCTTTCTTT | CASSSPTGGNTEAFF
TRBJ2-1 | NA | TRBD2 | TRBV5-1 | TGCGCCAGCAGTTTCGAGACTAGCGGATACAATGAGCAGTTCTTC | CASSFETSGYNEQFF
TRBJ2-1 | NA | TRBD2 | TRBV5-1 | TGCGCCAGCAGCTTGGTGGGGCTTAAACCGACTAGCGGATCAATTTACAATGAGCAGTTCTTC | CASSLVGLKPTSGSIYNEQFF
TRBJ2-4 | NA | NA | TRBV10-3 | TGTGCCATCAATACGGGACATCCCAAAAACATTCAGTACTTC | CAINTGHPKNIQYF
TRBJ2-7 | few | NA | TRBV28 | TGTGCCAGCAGTTTGTTGAGTTGGACAGACTACGAGCAGTACTTC | CASSLLSWTDYEQYF
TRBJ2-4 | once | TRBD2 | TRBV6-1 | TGTGCCAGCAGTGGACTAGCGGGAGCCCTCAGGGACATTCAGTACTTC | CASSGLAGALRDIQYF
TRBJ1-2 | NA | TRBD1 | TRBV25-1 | TGTGCCAGCAGGCCGAGGACAGGGGCAACGGCGGGCTATGGCTACACCTTC | CASRPRTGATAGYGYTF
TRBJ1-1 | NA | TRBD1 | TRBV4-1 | TGCGCCAGCAGCCAGTCGGACAGGCTAGGCACTGAAGCTTTCTTT | CASSQSDRLGTEAFF
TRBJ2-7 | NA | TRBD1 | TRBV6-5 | TGTGCCAGCAGAGCCAGACAGGGATCCTACGAGCAGTACTTC | CASRARQGSYEQYF
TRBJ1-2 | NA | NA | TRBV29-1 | TGCAGCGTCCTTCCGCAGGTGAACTATGGCTACACCTTC | CSVLPQVNYGYTF
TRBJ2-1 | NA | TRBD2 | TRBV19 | TGTGCCAGTAGTAGAGCTAGCGGGTACTACAATGAGCAGTTCTTC | CASSRASGYYNEQFF
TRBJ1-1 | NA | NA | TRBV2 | TGTGCCAGCCGAAGGGAGGGGACTGAAGCTTTCTTT | CASRREGTEAFF
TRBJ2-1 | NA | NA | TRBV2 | TGTGCCAGCAGTGGTGAGGATCCCCCCTACAATGAGCAGTTCTTC | CASSGEDPPYNEQFF
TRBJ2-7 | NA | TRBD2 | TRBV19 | TGTGCCAGTAGCCGGCGGGGCGGGAGTCCTCGAGAGCAGTACTTC | CASSRRGGSPREQYF
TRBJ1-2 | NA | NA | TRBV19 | TGTGCCAGTAGTATTCTCGCAGGCGGGGACTATGGCTACACCTTC | CASSILAGGDYGYTF
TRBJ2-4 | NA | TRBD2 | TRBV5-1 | TGCGCCAGCAGCTTGGGTCTAGCGGGAGGAAACATTCAGTACTTC | CASSLGLAGGNIQYF
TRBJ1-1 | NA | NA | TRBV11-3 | TGTGCCAGCAGCTTAGGGACAGATGGGGACACTGAAGCTTTCTTT | CASSLGTDGDTEAFF
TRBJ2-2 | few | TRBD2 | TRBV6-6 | TGTGCCAGCAGTCCGAGCGGGAGCACCGGGGAGCTGTTTTTT | CASSPSGSTGELFF